These 19 T cell receptor beta chains were all obtained from the same sample, sequenced in a study of technical replicates of blood from a handful of donors. This table comes from immunoSEQ multiplex PCR, and its TCRdb copy is limited to in-frame clones, with some not included. The sample includes roughly 50,000 clones, roughly 95% of them seen just once. Sequencing input: PBMCs. All receptors derive from a human donor in good health. Some clones in this sample may be carry-over from other donors' samples.

This clone was counted a single time. The chain uses TRBV19 and TRBJ2-1; a possible D gene is TRBD1 (7 bases). Looked up from germline, CDR1 is LNHDA and CDR2 is SQIVND (reference sequence). The V end lost 3 bases, the J end lost 11 bases, and 26 bases lay between the germline ends. The CDR3 sequence is 17 residues long. The DNA for the CDR3 is TGTGCCAGTAGTATGAGAGGGGAGGCATGGGTGGGACAGCAGCAGTTCTTC. As protein: CASSMRGEAWVGQQQFF.

This clone was detected only once. The genes are TRBV18 and TRBJ2-1; the D is unclear. The CDR3 covers 16 residues. With 0 bases removed from V and 4 bases from J, the gap between germline ends came to 13 bases. The germline gives CDR1 KGHSH, CDR2 LQKENI. Here the CDR3 reads CASSPPVFILYNEQFF. The CDR3 DNA reads TGTGCCAGCTCACCACCGGTATTCATACTTTACAATGAGCAGTTCTTC.

The V gene is TRBV30, the J gene TRBJ1-2, with 8 bases that match TRBD1. Unmatched junction bases numbered 6, after V lost 5 bases and J lost 7 bases. This CDR3 is built from 12 residues. The germline V gene has CDR1 GTSNPN and CDR2 SVGIG (reference sequence). CDR3 loop: CAWDRGSRGYTF. The DNA of the CDR3 is TGTGCCTGGGACAGGGGCAGTCGTGGCTACACCTTC.

The chain has TRBV12-5 and TRBJ2-7; 8 nucleotides line up with TRBD1. Trimming took 10 bases from V and 4 from J; bases not matched to a gene: 6. This CDR3 spans 12 amino acids. CDR1 is LGHNT and CDR2 is FRNRAP in the germline V gene. CDR3 nucleotide sequence: TGTGCTACCGGGACAGGATTTTACGAGCAGTACTTC. This translates into CATGTGFYEQYF.

V gene TRBV11-1 combines with J gene TRBJ2-7, with D maybe TRBD2 (6 bases). From germline, CDR1 is SGHAT and CDR2 FQDESV (reference sequence). This CDR3 has 15 amino acids. V lost 3 bases and J lost 2, with 14 bases in between. The CDR3 spells CASSLHRDFAYEQYF. The CDR3 coding sequence is TGTGCCAGCAGCTTGCACCGGGACTTCGCCTACGAGCAGTACTTC. Combining the CDR3 with reference TRBV11-1 and TRBJ2-7 gives the whole variable domain EAEVAQSPRYKITEKSQAVAFWCDPISGHATLYWYRQILGQGPELLVQFQDESVVDDSQLPKDRFSAERLKGVDSTLKIQPAELGDSAMYLCASSLHRDFAYEQYFGPGTRLTVT.

The rearrangement joins TRBV14 to TRBJ1-2; D possibly corresponds to TRBD1 (6 bases). There are 16 residues in the CDR3. Germline V gene sequence: CDR1 SGHDN, CDR2 FVKESK. The germline V and J ends were trimmed by 0 bases and 3 bases, with 14 bases remaining between them. CDR3 protein: CASSQDTVRGDYGYTF. The CDR3 DNA reads TGTGCCAGCAGCCAAGATACGGTCAGGGGCGACTATGGCTACACCTTC.

The V and J genes are TRBV6-5 and TRBJ1-4, with D uncertain. The CDR3 extends over 13 amino acids. Looked up from germline, CDR1 is MNHEY and CDR2 is SVGAGI. With 5 bases removed from V and 8 bases from J, the gap between germline ends came to 12 bases. The CDR3 spells CASSTTRGEKLFF. The CDR3 region has the DNA TGTGCCAGCAGTACCACACGAGGGGAAAAACTGTTTTTT.

This sequence joins TRBV6-1 and TRBJ1-1, with D possibly matching TRBD1 (5 bases). The ends were cut back, 0 bases at V and 10 bases at J, with 18 bases in the middle. The CDR3 spans 15 residues. CDR1 is MNHNS and CDR2 is SASEGT in the germline V gene. The CDR3 loop is CASSEAHGRGLRAFF. In nucleotides, the CDR3 is TGTGCCAGCAGTGAAGCGCACGGGAGGGGATTGAGAGCTTTCTTT.

The chain employs TRBV15 and TRBJ1-5; a weak D match, TRBD1 (5 bases). In germline, CDR1 is LNHNV, CDR2 YYDKDF (reference sequence). V shed 0 bases and J shed 0 bases, with 6 bases lying between them. The CDR3 has 15 residues. This CDR3 is CATSREGGSNQPQHF. DNA for the CDR3: TGTGCCACCAGCAGAGAGGGGGGTAGCAATCAGCCCCAGCATTTT.

In its sample, this clone was seen a few times. V usage is TRBV30 and J usage is TRBJ1-2; D gene ambiguous. Trimming removed 4 bases from V and 2 bases from J, with 14 bases in between. Germline V CDR1 and CDR2: GTSNPN, SVGIG (reference sequence). The CDR3 loop spans 14 amino acids. The CDR3 DNA reads TGTGCCTGGAAGGTGGACTCGCAAAACTATGGCTACACCTTC. Its protein product is CAWKVDSQNYGYTF. The entire variable domain, with the rest obtained from reference TRBV30 and TRBJ1-2, is as follows: SQTIHQWPATLVQPVGSPLSLECTVEGTSNPNLYWYRQAAGRGLQLLFYSVGIGQISSEVPQNLSASRPQDRQFILSSKKLLLSDSGFYLCAWKVDSQNYGYTFGSGTRLTVV.

V is TRBV19 and J is TRBJ2-7; the match to TRBD2 covers 7 bases. The trim removed 8 bases at V and 5 bases at J, leaving 6 bases unmatched. CDR3 length: 12 residues. Germline assignment: CDR1 LNHDA and CDR2 SQIVND (reference sequence). CDR3 region: CASLGEGNEQYF. The CDR3 DNA is TGTGCCAGTCTGGGGGAGGGCAACGAGCAGTACTTC.

This clone was seen just once. Other DNA sequences in the same sample also yield this CDR3. The rearrangement uses TRBV5-1 and TRBJ1-2; tentatively, D is TRBD1 (5 bases). This CDR3 contains 15 residues. Germline V gene lookup returns CDR1 SGHRS and CDR2 YFSETQ. V shed 0 bases and J shed 4 bases, with 13 bases lying between them. The CDR3 DNA is TGCGCCAGCAGCTTGGATGGTGTGGGGGGCTATGGCTACACCTTC. Translated: CASSLDGVGGYGYTF.

V usage is TRBV5-1 and J usage is TRBJ2-3, with TRBD2 matching over 8 bases. Germline assignment: CDR1 SGHRS and CDR2 YFSETQ. The CDR3 spans 15 residues. Trimming cost V 7 bases and J 8 bases; bases outside gene matches: 15. CDR3 nucleotides: TGCGCCAGCGGGGGAGATAGCGGGGCCGCCGGTACGCAGTATTTT. Translating it yields CASGGDSGAAGTQYF.

This rearrangement joins TRBV29-1 to TRBJ2-3; TRBD2 might be the D (6 bases). V was clipped by 8 bases and J by 2 bases, with 14 bases between them. Germline V gene data show CDR1 as SQVTM and CDR2 as ANQGSEA. The CDR3 consists of 13 residues. Written as DNA, the CDR3 is TGCAGCTTAACAGCGGGTGACACAGATACGCAGTATTTT. Protein sequence: CSLTAGDTDTQYF.

The chain uses TRBV10-1 and TRBJ2-2; TRBD1 is a possible D gene (5 bases). CDR3 size: 18 residues. CDR1 and CDR2 (germline): WNHNN, SYGVQD (reference sequence). Trimming left V 7 bases short and J 7 bases short, with 28 bases between. The CDR3 DNA is TGCGCCAGCACCCCGCGGAACAGGATATTAGAACTGATCGGGGAGCTGTTTTTT. It translates to CASTPRNRILELIGELFF.

The rearrangement uses TRBV10-3 and TRBJ1-1; D is perhaps TRBD1 (5 bases). The V and J ends lost 0 bases and 5 bases respectively, with 16 bases between them. Germline V gene lookup returns CDR1 ENHRY and CDR2 SYGVKD. This CDR3 is 16 amino acids long. CDR3 bases: TGTGCCATCAGTGAGTCGGCAGGTCCCCGGGGGACTGAAGCTTTCTTT. Residues: CAISESAGPRGTEAFF.

The chain is built from TRBV5-1 and TRBJ1-1; D is unresolved. CDR1 and CDR2 (germline): SGHRS, YFSETQ. Trimming stripped 0 bases from V and 1 base from J, with 7 bases between. This CDR3 has 14 amino acids. For the CDR3, the DNA is TGCGCCAGCAGCTTGGCCAGTGGGAACACTGAAGCTTTCTTT. Translated: CASSLASGNTEAFF.

The chain recombines TRBV4-2 with TRBJ2-7; tentatively, D is TRBD2 (6 bases). Germline V gene lookup returns CDR1 LGHNA and CDR2 YNFKEQ. The CDR3 runs 15 residues. V was pared by 1 base and J by 2 bases, with 12 bases between. As DNA, the CDR3 is TGTGCCAGCAGCCAAGTGGGGGAGGATGCCTACGAGCAGTACTTC. Amino acid sequence: CASSQVGEDAYEQYF.

The chain joins TRBV6-5 to TRBJ1-1; weak D call: TRBD1 (6 bases). Trimming took off 5 bases at V and 7 bases at J, with 14 bases between the two ends. This CDR3 has 13 residues. Per germline, CDR1 MNHEY and CDR2 SVGAGI. Here the CDR3 DNA reads TGTGCCAGCAGTGACCCGGCAGGGGTTGAAGCTTTCTTT. It codes for CASSDPAGVEAFF.